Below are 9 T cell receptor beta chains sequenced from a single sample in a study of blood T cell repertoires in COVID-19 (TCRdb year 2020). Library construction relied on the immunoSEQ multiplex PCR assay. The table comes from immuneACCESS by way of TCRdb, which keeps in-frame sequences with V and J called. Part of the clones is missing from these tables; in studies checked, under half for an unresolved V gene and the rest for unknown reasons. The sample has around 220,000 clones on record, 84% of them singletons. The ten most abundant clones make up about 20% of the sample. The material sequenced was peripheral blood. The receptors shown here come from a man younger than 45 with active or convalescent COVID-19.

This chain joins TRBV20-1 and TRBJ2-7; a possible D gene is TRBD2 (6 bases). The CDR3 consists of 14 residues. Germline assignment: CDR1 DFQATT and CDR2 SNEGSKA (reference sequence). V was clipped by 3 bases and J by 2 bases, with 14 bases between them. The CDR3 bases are TGCAGTGCTAGTTGGAGGGTGAACACCTACGAGCAGTACTTC. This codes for CSASWRVNTYEQYF.

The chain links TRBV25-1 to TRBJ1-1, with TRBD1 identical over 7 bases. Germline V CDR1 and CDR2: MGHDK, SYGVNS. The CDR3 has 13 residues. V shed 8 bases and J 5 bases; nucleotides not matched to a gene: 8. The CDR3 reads CASVRQGLTEAFF. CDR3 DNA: TGTGCCAGCGTTCGACAGGGATTAACTGAAGCTTTCTTT.

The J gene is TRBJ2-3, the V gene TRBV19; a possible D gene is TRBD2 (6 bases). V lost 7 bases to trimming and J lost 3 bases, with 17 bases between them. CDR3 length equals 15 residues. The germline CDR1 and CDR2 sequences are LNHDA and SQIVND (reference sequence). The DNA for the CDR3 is TGTGCCAGTACCCCCGGCTCCGGGAGAACAGATACGCAGTATTTT. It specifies CASTPGSGRTDTQYF.

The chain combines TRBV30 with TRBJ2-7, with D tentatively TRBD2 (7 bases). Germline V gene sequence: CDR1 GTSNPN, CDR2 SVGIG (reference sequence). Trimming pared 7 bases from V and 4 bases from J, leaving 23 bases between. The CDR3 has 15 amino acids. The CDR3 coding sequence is TGTGCCTCGTCTCGGAGGGGGGGGCCTTGGTACGAGCAGTACTTC. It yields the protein CASSRRGGPWYEQYF.

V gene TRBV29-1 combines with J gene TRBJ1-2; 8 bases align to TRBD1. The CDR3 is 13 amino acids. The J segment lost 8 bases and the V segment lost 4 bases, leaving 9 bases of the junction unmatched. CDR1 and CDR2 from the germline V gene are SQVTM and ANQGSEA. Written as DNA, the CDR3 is TGCAGCGTTGGGAGGGACAGGTATTGGGGCTACACCTTC. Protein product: CSVGRDRYWGYTF. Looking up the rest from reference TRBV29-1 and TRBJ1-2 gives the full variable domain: SAVISQKPSRDICQRGTSLTIQCQVDSQVTMMFWYRQQPGQSLTLIATANQGSEATYESGFVIDKFPISRPNLTFSTLTVSNMSPEDSSIYLCSVGRDRYWGYTFGSGTRLTVV.

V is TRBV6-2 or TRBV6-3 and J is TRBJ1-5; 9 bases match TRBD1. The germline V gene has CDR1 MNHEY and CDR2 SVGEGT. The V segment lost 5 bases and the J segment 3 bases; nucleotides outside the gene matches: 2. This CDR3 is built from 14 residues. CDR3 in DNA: TGTGCCAGCAGTCGGACAGGGGTCAATCAGCCCCAGCATTTT. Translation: CASSRTGVNQPQHF.

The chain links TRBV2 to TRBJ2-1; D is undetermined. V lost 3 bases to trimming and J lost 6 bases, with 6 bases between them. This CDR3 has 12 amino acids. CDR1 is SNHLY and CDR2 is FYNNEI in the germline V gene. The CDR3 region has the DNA TGTGCCAGCAGTGACGAGGCCAATGAGCAGTTCTTC. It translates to CASSDEANEQFF.

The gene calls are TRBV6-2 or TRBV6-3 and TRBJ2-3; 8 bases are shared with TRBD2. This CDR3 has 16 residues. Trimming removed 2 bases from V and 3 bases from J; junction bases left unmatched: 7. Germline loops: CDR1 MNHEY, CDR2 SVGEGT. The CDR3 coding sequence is TGTGCCAGCAGTTACCGGCTAGCGGGCCGAACAGATACGCAGTATTTT. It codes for CASSYRLAGRTDTQYF.

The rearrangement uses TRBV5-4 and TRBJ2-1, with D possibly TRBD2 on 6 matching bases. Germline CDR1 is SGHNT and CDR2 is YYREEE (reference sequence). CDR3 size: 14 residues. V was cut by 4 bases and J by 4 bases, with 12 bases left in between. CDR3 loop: CASSNGGDYNEQFF. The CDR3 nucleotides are TGTGCCAGCAGCAACGGAGGGGATTACAATGAGCAGTTCTTC.